A selection of T cell receptor beta chains follows, all from one sample in a study of blood T cell repertoires in COVID-19. TCRdb keeps only in-frame clones here, not all; method: immunoSEQ multiplex PCR. The data hold roughly 100,000 clones, with around 88% observed a single time. Sequencing was done on a sample of peripheral blood. All receptors derive from a human donor in a cohort sampled during active COVID-19. The conserved cysteine and the conserved F or W are not part of the CDR3 here.

>TRBV5-1
ASSLTGGDTEAF
>TRBV5-1
ASSLGGGGSNQPQH
>TRBV20-1
SASQPDTQY
>TRBV19
ASTEVGGSNTEAF
>TRBV5-6
ASSLGSLTAPEAF
>TRBV18
ASSPGAGNQPQH
>TRBV5-1
ASSLDGNTGELF
>TRBV6-5
ASSSPSGGRKTQY
>TRBV5-1
ASSLVAGGQEQY
>TRBV6-5
ASSSYDSYNEQF
>TRBV5-4
ASSSAGEGDTQY
>TRBV3-1/TRBV3-2
ASSPRGLAGGPGEQY
>TRBV29-1
SVDSGQAAYEQY
>TRBV2
ASTSQETQY
>TRBV5-4
ASSLGGSGRSSYNEQF
>TRBV19
ASRRTGRDYSNQPQH
>TRBV5-1
ASRLGGPSTDTQY
>TRBV11-2
ASSLREGGYT
>TRBV13
ASSPREKQF
>TRBV27
ASAPLQGDSPLH
>TRBV7-8
ASSRRDRPYNEQF
>TRBV5-4
ASSVSGRRNNEQF
>TRBV9
ASSRDSGNTIY
>TRBV3-1/TRBV3-2
ASSQSLQGYNSPLH
>TRBV7-2
ASSRQTSGGWRNEQF
>TRBV6-6
ASSYPGLQETQY
>TRBV5-1
ASSVQGRMNTEAF
>TRBV6-5
ASSYGLDRRGEQY
>TRBV25-1
ASSWGQFVCTEAF
>TRBV18
ASSPTTAKYEKLF
>TRBV12-3/TRBV12-4
ASSSTTNYGYT
>TRBV29-1
SVRTAGGDNEQF
>TRBV18
ASSQPGQGAGNTIY
>TRBV10-1
ASSESGGRGYT
>TRBV6-1
ASSEGQGAPYEQY